What follows are 5 T cell receptor beta chains derived from one specimen sequenced in a study of cytomegalovirus exposure and HLA in healthy donors. Primers: 60 Vbeta forward and 13 Jbeta reverse. Measured with immunoSEQ multiplex PCR; TCRdb has only the in-frame clones, and not every one. This sample has around 110,000 clones; around 81% occur once, and the top ten carry about 3.8%. The sample comprised PBMCs. These TCRs come from a woman aged 25 to 39 in good health and CMV-seronegative.

This clone appeared a single time. The chain couples TRBV27 to TRBJ2-1; TRBD1 agrees at 9 bases. The CDR3 consists of 15 residues. Germline-derived CDR1 and CDR2 are MNHEY and SMNVEV (reference sequence). The V gene end was trimmed by 8 bases and the J gene end by 3 bases; junction bases not matched to a gene: 8. CDR3 bases: TGTGCCAGCCGACCGGGGGACAGGGTCTACAATGAGCAGTTCTTC. Translating gives CASRPGDRVYNEQFF.

The V gene is TRBV18, the J gene TRBJ2-1; 14 bases fit TRBD2. This CDR3 contains 18 residues. The J segment lost 5 bases and the V segment lost 6 bases, leaving 12 bases of the junction unmatched. Germline V gene sequence: CDR1 KGHSH, CDR2 LQKENI. The CDR3 reads CASSPRTSGGSFHNEQFF. The CDR3 coding sequence is TGTGCCAGCTCGCCAAGGACTAGCGGGGGGAGTTTTCACAATGAGCAGTTCTTC.

The V gene is TRBV28, the J gene TRBJ1-5; a weak D match, TRBD1 (5 bases). The V and J ends lost 9 bases and 1 base respectively, with 13 bases between them. This CDR3 contains 14 residues. Germline CDR1 and CDR2: MDHEN and SYDVKM. This chain's CDR3 is CASQLTVSNQPQHF. The CDR3 DNA follows: TGTGCCAGTCAACTGACAGTGAGCAATCAGCCCCAGCATTTT. The complete variable domain, with remaining parts taken from reference TRBV28 and TRBJ1-5, reads DVKVTQSSRYLVKRTGEKVFLECVQDMDHENMFWYRQDPGLGLRLIYFSYDVKMKEKGDIPEGYSVSREKKERFSLILESASTNQTSMYLCASQLTVSNQPQHFGDGTRLSIL.

The chain couples TRBV7-2 to TRBJ1-2; 9 bases agree with TRBD1. Germline-derived CDR1 and CDR2 are SGHTA and FQGNSA. The CDR3 totals 15 residues. Trimming at V came to 5 bases and at J to 8 bases, leaving 12 bases not matched to a gene. The CDR3 region has the DNA TGTGCCAGCAGCCGCTCCGGGACAGGGTCGGAAGGCTACACCTTC. Amino acids: CASSRSGTGSEGYTF.

Concerning this clone itself: Germline and junction disagree at one end, which may indicate a read error. The rearrangement links TRBV7-9 to TRBJ1-6, with D uncertain. The CDR3 loop spans 15 amino acids. CDR1 and CDR2 from the germline V gene are SEHNR and FQNEAQ (reference sequence). The CDR3: CSSSFTRSYNSPLHF. In DNA form, the CDR3 reads TGTTCCAGCAGCTTCACGCGATCCTATAATTCACCCCTCCACTTT.